The T cell receptor beta chain described here comes from a study of a mutant IDH1 vaccine in newly diagnosed glioma. Study at large: Across weeks 1, 3, 5, 7, 11, 15, 19 and 23, patients received a vaccination each time, eight in all.

Findings and limits, study-wide: Pseudoprogression appeared independent of alterations in top peripheral clonotypes. Induction of immune responses by the vaccine occurred in about 93% of patients.

V was trimmed by 0 bases and J by 7 bases, leaving 7 bases between them. The V gene's germline CDR1 is SGHRS and CDR2 YFSETQ. CDR3 size: 13 residues. Turning to this clone: Its antigen is unidentified. Other DNA sequences within the sample encode an identical CDR3.

Time point defined: week 5, during vaccination. Vaccination used 300 ug of mutant IDH1 20-mer peptide per dose, with topical imiquimod. The method was immunoSEQ multiplex PCR; TCRdb's version includes in-frame clones alone and lacks a portion of them. The profile covers about 58,000 clones, with 80% to 90% appearing a single time and 7.4% taken by the ten largest. Specimen: PBMCs, collected from a glioma patient whose treatment included an IDH1 peptide vaccine. This receptor was obtained from a woman aged 45-60 years with glioma. The rearrangement uses TRBV5-1 and TRBJ2-2, with no clear D. The CDR3 DNA is TGCGCCAGCAGCTTGGCCTTGGGCGGGGAGCTGTTTTTT. The encoded protein is CASSLALGGELFF.